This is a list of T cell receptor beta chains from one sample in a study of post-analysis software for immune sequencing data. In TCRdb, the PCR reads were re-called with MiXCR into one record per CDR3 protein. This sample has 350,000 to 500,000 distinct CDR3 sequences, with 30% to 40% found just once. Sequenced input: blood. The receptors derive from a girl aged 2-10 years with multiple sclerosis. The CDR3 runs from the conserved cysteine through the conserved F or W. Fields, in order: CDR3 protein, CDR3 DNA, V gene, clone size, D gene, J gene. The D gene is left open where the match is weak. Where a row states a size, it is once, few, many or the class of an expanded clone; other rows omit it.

CDR3: CASTLILTSTDTQYF
DNA: TGTGCCAGCACCCTAATCCTTACTAGCACAGATACGCAGTATTTT
V: TRBV7-2
size: -
D: -
J: TRBJ2-3

CDR3: CASSPGQDNSPLHF
DNA: TGTGCCAGCAGTCCCGGACAGGATAATTCACCCCTCCACTTT
V: TRBV12-3/TRBV12-4
size: -
D: TRBD1
J: TRBJ1-6

CDR3: CAISAPHHPKDNEQFF
DNA: TGTGCCATCAGTGCTCCGCATCACCCCAAGGACAATGAGCAGTTCTTC
V: TRBV10-3
size: few
D: -
J: TRBJ2-1

CDR3: CASSLISPSYNEQFF
DNA: TGCGCCAGCAGCTTAATATCCCCCTCCTACAATGAGCAGTTCTTC
V: TRBV5-1
size: -
D: -
J: TRBJ2-1

CDR3: CASSEGQGSSYNSPLHF
DNA: TGTGCCAGCAGTGAAGGACAGGGAAGCTCCTATAATTCACCCCTCCACTTT
V: TRBV25-1
size: -
D: TRBD1
J: TRBJ1-6

CDR3: CSVGGSETVWETQYF
DNA: TGCAGCGTTGGAGGTTCCGAAACAGTTTGGGAGACCCAGTACTTC
V: TRBV29-1
size: -
D: -
J: TRBJ2-5

CDR3: CASSDSGTTEAFF
DNA: TGTGCCAGCAGTGACAGTGGGACTACTGAAGCTTTCTTT
V: TRBV6-5
size: -
D: -
J: TRBJ1-1

CDR3: CASSYQRGQDNEQFF
DNA: TGTGCCAGCAGTTACCAACGGGGGCAGGACAATGAGCAGTTCTTC
V: TRBV6-5
size: few
D: -
J: TRBJ2-1

CDR3: CASSEDYRQGMTEAFF
DNA: TGTGCCAGCAGTGAGGATTACCGACAGGGGATGACTGAAGCTTTCTTT
V: TRBV2
size: -
D: TRBD1
J: TRBJ1-1

CDR3: CATSDSGREYGNIQYF
DNA: TGTGCCACCAGTGATTCAGGGAGAGAGTACGGAAACATTCAGTACTTC
V: TRBV24-1
size: few
D: -
J: TRBJ2-4

CDR3: CSVWAASTDTQYF
DNA: TGCAGCGTTTGGGCAGCTAGCACAGATACGCAGTATTTT
V: TRBV29-1
size: many
D: -
J: TRBJ2-3

CDR3: CAWSVLPKREKLFF
DNA: TGTGCCTGGAGTGTACTCCCAAAACGGGAAAAACTGTTTTTT
V: TRBV30
size: -
D: -
J: TRBJ1-4

CDR3: CASSLDWAASSSYEQYF
DNA: TGCGCCAGCAGCTTGGATTGGGCGGCATCGAGCTCCTACGAGCAGTACTTC
V: TRBV5-1
size: few
D: -
J: TRBJ2-7

CDR3: CASSLLDRGTVISNQPQHF
DNA: TGTGCCAGCAGCTTACTCGACAGGGGGACAGTCATCAGCAATCAGCCCCAGCATTTT
V: TRBV7-6
size: -
D: TRBD1
J: TRBJ1-5

CDR3: CASSKTGSSYEQYF
DNA: TGTGCCAGCAGTAAAACAGGGTCCTCCTACGAGCAGTACTTC
V: TRBV6-5
size: -
D: -
J: TRBJ2-7

CDR3: CASSPSVQGTDTQYF
DNA: TGTGCCAGCTCACCTTCTGTACAGGGCACAGATACGCAGTATTTT
V: TRBV18
size: -
D: -
J: TRBJ2-3